The 2 T cell receptor beta chains given below trace back to one sample, sequenced in a study of persistence of HIV-infected CD4 T cells. The libraries were made with immunoSEQ version 4 in survey mode. Assay: immunoSEQ multiplex PCR; the TCRdb copy retains only in-frame clones and omits some. The sample records 15,000 to 20,000 clones, 65% being singletons. The antigens these receptors bind are not known. Lysates of CMV-infected fibroblasts at approximately 9.6 ug/mL stimulated these cells. Responding CD4+ T cells were sorted by upregulation of both CD40 ligand and CD69. The sequences come from CD4+ T cells sorted from PBMCs after approximately 19-hour stimulation, collected from a patient who received antiretroviral therapy. The receptors here all came from an adult woman with HIV who was CMV-seropositive.

This clone has only a few counts. The chain recombines TRBV4-1 with TRBJ1-5, with D tentatively TRBD1 (6 bases). With 0 bases removed from V and 0 bases from J, the gap between germline ends came to 18 bases. CDR1 is MGHRA, CDR2 YSYEKL, per germline. This CDR3 region has 19 residues. The CDR3 spells CASSQEGGGRAYSNQPQHF. The CDR3 DNA follows: TGCGCCAGCAGCCAAGAAGGGGGGGGTAGGGCATATAGCAATCAGCCCCAGCATTTT.

The gene calls are TRBV3-1 (or the pseudogene TRBV3-2) and TRBJ2-2, with 8 bases matching TRBD1. CDR1 is LGHDT and CDR2 is YNNKEL in the germline V gene (reference sequence). V lost 2 bases to trimming and J lost 4 bases; unmatched junction nucleotides: 6. This CDR3 has 16 amino acids. CDR3 loop: CASSQPQGAITGELFF. The CDR3 DNA sequence: TGTGCCAGCAGCCAACCCCAGGGGGCGATCACCGGGGAGCTGTTTTTT.